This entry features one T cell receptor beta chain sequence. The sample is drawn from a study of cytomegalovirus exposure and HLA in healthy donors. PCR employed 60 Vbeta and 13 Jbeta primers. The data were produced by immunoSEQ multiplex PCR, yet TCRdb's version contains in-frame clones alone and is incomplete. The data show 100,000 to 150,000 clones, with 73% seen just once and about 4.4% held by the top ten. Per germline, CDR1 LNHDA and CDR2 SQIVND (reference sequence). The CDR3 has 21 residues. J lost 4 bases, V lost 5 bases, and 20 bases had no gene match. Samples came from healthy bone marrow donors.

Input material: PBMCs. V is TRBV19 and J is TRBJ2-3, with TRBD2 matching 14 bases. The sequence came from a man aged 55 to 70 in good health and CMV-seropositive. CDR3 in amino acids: CASSSGLAGALRTGRPDTQYF. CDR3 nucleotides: TGTGCCAGTAGTTCGGGACTAGCGGGGGCGTTGAGGACCGGGCGTCCAGATACGCAGTATTTT.